What follows are 27 T cell receptor beta chains derived from one specimen sequenced in a study of shared clonotypes between healthy human individuals. Naive-designated CD8 cells lacked CD45RO, were positively enriched for CCR7, and omitted terminally differentiated effector memory CD45RA+ cells. Repertoires were generated with immunoSEQ multiplex PCR, while TCRdb's copy carries only in-frame clones and drops some. The sample holds 630,000 or so clones, nearly 98% seen once. The sample was naive CD8+ T cells sorted from blood. Every receptor here comes from a man in his thirties or forties in good health.

This chain connects TRBV29-1 to TRBJ2-7; the D call may be TRBD1 or TRBD2 (6 bases each). Germline CDR1 reads SQVTM; CDR2 reads ANQGSEA. The CDR3 loop spans 13 amino acids. V was clipped by 2 bases and J by 3 bases, with 11 bases between them. The CDR3 loop reads CSVEIGGLYEQYF. In DNA, the CDR3 is TGCAGCGTTGAAATTGGGGGGCTCTACGAGCAGTACTTC.

The gene calls are TRBV20-1 and TRBJ2-7; D gene unclear. This CDR3 is 11 amino acids long. V lost 1 base and J 3 bases, leaving 4 bases between the germline ends. Germline values: CDR1 DFQATT, CDR2 SNEGSKA (reference sequence). This chain's CDR3 is CSARGLYEQYF. The CDR3 coding sequence is TGCAGTGCTAGAGGACTCTACGAGCAGTACTTC.

The chain combines TRBV6-5 with TRBJ2-1; tentative D call: TRBD1 (5 bases). This CDR3 is built from 13 residues. Germline CDR1 MNHEY, CDR2 SVGAGI. The V gene lost 4 bases and the J gene lost 8 bases, with 12 bases spanning the gap. The CDR3 spells CASSSNRQHEQFF. The CDR3 nucleotides are TGTGCCAGCAGTTCCAACAGGCAGCATGAGCAGTTCTTC.

CDR3 nucleotides: TGTGCCAGCAAGAAGGGAGAATACGAGCAGTACTTC. This codes for CASKKGEYEQYF. The V gene is TRBV27, the J gene TRBJ2-7; tentatively, D is TRBD2 (5 bases). The CDR3 consists of 12 residues. V shed 7 bases and J shed 4 bases, with 11 bases lying between them. In germline, CDR1 is MNHEY, CDR2 SMNVEV (reference sequence).

CDR3 DNA sequence: TGTGCCAGCAGCTCTACCACCTCAACAGAGCTGCGCTACAATGAGCAGTTCTTC. Encoded protein: CASSSTTSTELRYNEQFF. V usage is TRBV7-6 and J usage is TRBJ2-1; no clear D gene. V was shortened by 4 bases and J by 3 bases, with 22 bases between the two germline ends. There are 18 residues in the CDR3. Germline CDR1 and CDR2: SGHVS and FNYEAQ.

The chain couples TRBV6-1 to TRBJ2-1; D is unclear. The V gene's germline CDR1 is MNHNS and CDR2 SASEGT. The CDR3 runs to 11 residues. Trimming took off 7 bases at V and 5 bases at J, with 6 bases between the two ends. CDR3 DNA sequence: TGTGCCAGCACCCCAGACAATGAGCAGTTCTTC. Translation gives CASTPDNEQFF.

This chain uses TRBV10-3 with TRBJ2-5; D gene uncertain. The germline V gene has CDR1 ENHRY and CDR2 SYGVKD. V was cut by 4 bases and J by 4 bases, with 7 bases left in between. The CDR3 is 12 amino acids. The CDR3 DNA sequence: TGTGCCATCAGTGCTGAAGGAGAGACCCAGTACTTC. Its protein is CAISAEGETQYF.

This chain connects TRBV7-9 to TRBJ2-5; tentatively, D is TRBD1 (6 bases). V dropped 5 bases and J dropped 1 base, with 11 bases sitting between them. The CDR3 is made up of 14 amino acids. Germline V gene sequence: CDR1 SEHNR, CDR2 FQNEAQ (reference sequence). CDR3 DNA sequence: TGTGCCAGCAGCACGACAGGATTCCAAGAGACCCAGTACTTC. As protein: CASSTTGFQETQYF.

This clone has a single count. This chain connects TRBV7-6 to TRBJ2-3; 7 positions match TRBD2. The CDR3 length is 13 residues. Germline V CDR1 and CDR2: SGHVS, FNYEAQ. Trimming took 4 bases from V and 8 from J; bases not matched to a gene: 6. CDR3 nucleotide sequence: TGTGCCAGCAGCTCGACTAGCTATGTTACGCAGTATTTT. Amino acids: CASSSTSYVTQYF. Full variable domain (missing parts from reference TRBV7-6 and TRBJ2-3): GAGVSQSPRYKVTKRGQDVALRCDPISGHVSLYWYRQALGQGPEFLTYFNYEAQQDKSGLPNDRFSAERPEGSISTLTIQRTEQRDSAMYRCASSSTSYVTQYFGPGTRLTVL.

The chain uses TRBV7-6 and TRBJ1-5; TRBD1 aligns across 7 bases. V was clipped by 1 base and J by 5 bases; unmatched bases: 5. Germline assignment: CDR1 SGHVS and CDR2 FNYEAQ. CDR3 length equals 15 residues. The CDR3 spells CASSLVTGADQPQHF. Written as DNA, the CDR3 is TGTGCCAGCAGCTTAGTTACAGGGGCTGATCAGCCCCAGCATTTT. Variable domain in full (rest from reference TRBV7-6 and TRBJ1-5): GAGVSQSPRYKVTKRGQDVALRCDPISGHVSLYWYRQALGQGPEFLTYFNYEAQQDKSGLPNDRFSAERPEGSISTLTIQRTEQRDSAMYRCASSLVTGADQPQHFGDGTRLSIL.

This clone was seen once. This chain joins TRBV4-1 and TRBJ2-7, with D tentatively TRBD1 or TRBD2 (5 bases each). Trimming pared 5 bases from V and 5 bases from J, leaving 16 bases between. Looked up from germline, CDR1 is MGHRA and CDR2 is YSYEKL. CDR3 size: 14 residues. CDR3 DNA sequence: TGCGCCAGCAGCTCGATCGGGGCCCTCGACGAGCAGTACTTC. Protein: CASSSIGALDEQYF.

This chain connects TRBV28 to TRBJ2-2; D is undetermined. The V gene lost 4 bases and the J gene lost 2 bases, with 5 bases spanning the gap. This CDR3 contains 13 residues. Per germline, CDR1 MDHEN and CDR2 SYDVKM. The CDR3 spells CASSSRNTGELFF. The CDR3 nucleotides are TGTGCCAGCAGTTCCCGAAACACCGGGGAGCTGTTTTTT.

Written as DNA, the CDR3 is TGTGCCAGCAGTCCACAGGGTGGAGAGACCCAGTACTTC. Amino acid sequence: CASSPQGGETQYF. V and J are TRBV27 and TRBJ2-5, with D possibly TRBD1 on 6 matching bases. V lost 5 bases to trimming and J lost 4 bases, with 11 bases between them. This CDR3 is built from 13 residues. Looked up from germline, CDR1 is MNHEY and CDR2 is SMNVEV (reference sequence).

The chain joins TRBV7-9 to TRBJ2-3, with D perhaps assigned TRBD1 or TRBD2 (5 bases each). CDR1 SEHNR and CDR2 FQNEAQ come from the germline V gene (reference sequence). The CDR3 has 13 residues. The V gene lost 0 bases and the J gene lost 11 bases, with 12 bases spanning the gap. CDR3 DNA sequence: TGTGCCAGCAGCTTAGCGTCGAGGGGAGAGCAGTATTTT. It codes for CASSLASRGEQYF. Full variable domain (outside the CDR3, taken from reference TRBV7-9 and TRBJ2-3): DTGVSQNPRHKITKRGQNVTFRCDPISEHNRLYWYRQTLGQGPEFLTYFQNEAQLEKSRLLSDRFSAERPKGSFSTLEIQRTEQGDSAMYLCASSLASRGEQYFGPGTRLTVL.

J is TRBJ2-7 and V is TRBV2; the D is unclear. Per the germline V gene, CDR1 is SNHLY and CDR2 is FYNNEI. Trimming stripped 10 bases from V and 0 bases from J, with 13 bases between. The CDR3 has 13 residues. The DNA for the CDR3 is TGTGCCACCGAGAACTCGGACTCCTACGAGCAGTACTTC. The encoded protein is CATENSDSYEQYF.

The J gene is TRBJ2-7, the V gene TRBV5-6, with D perhaps TRBD1 or TRBD2 (5 bases each). Trimming shortened V by 5 bases and J by 2 bases, and 17 bases separated the two germline ends. The CDR3 is 15 residues long. Germline assignment: CDR1 SGHDT and CDR2 YYEEEE. The CDR3 bases are TGTGCCAGCAGAATACGAACGGGACGGCCCTACGAGCAGTACTTC. Protein sequence: CASRIRTGRPYEQYF.

This clone showed up just once. The chain is built from TRBV11-2 and TRBJ1-3; D unresolved. V was pared by 5 bases and J by 3 bases, with 5 bases between. Germline loops: CDR1 SGHAT, CDR2 FQNNGV. The CDR3 contains 12 residues. The CDR3 protein is CASSPGGNTIYF. In DNA form, the CDR3 reads TGTGCCAGCAGCCCAGGTGGAAACACCATATATTTT.

The J gene is TRBJ2-1, the V gene TRBV11-2; TRBD2 might be the D (5 bases). V shed 8 bases and J shed 10 bases, with 9 bases lying between them. Germline CDR1 and CDR2: SGHAT and FQNNGV. This CDR3 region has 10 residues. The CDR3 nucleotides are TGTGCCAGCGGACTGGGGGAGCAGTTCTTC. The encoded protein is CASGLGEQFF.

This clone is a singleton in its sample. The chain combines TRBV11-2 with TRBJ2-5; D is perhaps TRBD2 (7 bases). CDR1 is SGHAT and CDR2 is FQNNGV in the germline V gene. Trimming stripped 3 bases from V and 5 bases from J, with 16 bases between. The CDR3 runs to 15 residues. Here the CDR3 DNA reads TGTGCCAGCAGCTTTCGAGGGAGGGGGGTGGAGACCCAGTACTTC. As protein: CASSFRGRGVETQYF.

This chain uses TRBV12-2 with TRBJ2-7. TRBV12-2 counts as a pseudogene. This CDR3 spans 11 amino acids. The CDR3, as DNA: TGTGCAATGGGTGGATCCTACGAGCAGTACTTC. This translates into CAMGGSYEQYF.

The chain combines TRBV7-9 with TRBJ1-4; maybe TRBD1 (5 bases). V lost 3 bases and J lost 4, with 12 bases in between. This CDR3 comprises 15 residues. Germline assignment: CDR1 SEHNR and CDR2 FQNEAQ (reference sequence). CDR3 loop: CASSFPGGFNEKLFF. The DNA of the CDR3 is TGTGCCAGCAGCTTCCCCGGGGGTTTTAATGAAAAACTGTTTTTT. The entire variable domain, with the rest obtained from reference TRBV7-9 and TRBJ1-4, is as follows: DTGVSQNPRHKITKRGQNVTFRCDPISEHNRLYWYRQTLGQGPEFLTYFQNEAQLEKSRLLSDRFSAERPKGSFSTLEIQRTEQGDSAMYLCASSFPGGFNEKLFFGSGTQLSVL.

The V call is TRBV7-2, the J call TRBJ2-7; a possible D gene is TRBD1 (6 bases). Germline loops: CDR1 SGHTA, CDR2 FQGNSA. The CDR3 loop spans 15 amino acids. The germline V and J ends were trimmed by 5 bases and 2 bases, with 16 bases remaining between them. CDR3 DNA: TGTGCCAGCAGCAGGGGGACGAGTACACCCTACGAGCAGTACTTC. This sequence encodes CASSRGTSTPYEQYF.

The table lists this clone with a count of one. The V call is TRBV7-9, the J call TRBJ2-1; D is perhaps TRBD1 (6 bases). Per the germline V gene, CDR1 is SEHNR and CDR2 is FQNEAQ (reference sequence). Trimming took off 1 base at V and 8 bases at J, with 18 bases between the two ends. The CDR3 spans 16 residues. CDR3 amino acids: CASSLVSRGLMDEQFF. The CDR3 DNA sequence: TGTGCCAGCAGCTTAGTGTCCAGGGGATTGATGGATGAGCAGTTCTTC.

The chain combines TRBV6-1 with TRBJ1-2; D is unresolved. Trimming took 1 base from V and 4 from J, leaving 16 bases between them. The CDR3 is 16 residues long. Germline V gives CDR1 MNHNS, CDR2 SASEGT. DNA of the CDR3: TGTGCCAGCAGTGAAGGTAGCAGGACCGAATCCTATGGCTACACCTTC. Amino acids: CASSEGSRTESYGYTF.

The rearrangement links TRBV7-3 to TRBJ2-7; 8 bases match TRBD1. This CDR3 is 15 amino acids long. V trimming: 5 bases; J trimming: 1 base; junction bases outside the gene matches: 7. Germline V gene sequence: CDR1 SGHTA, CDR2 FQGTGA. The CDR3 nucleotides read TGTGCCAGCAGCCTGGGGACAGGAGGTTCCTACGAGCAGTACTTC. The encoded protein is CASSLGTGGSYEQYF.

The chain carries TRBV16 and TRBJ2-7, with a tentative D call TRBD2 (5 bases). The germline gives CDR1 KGHSY, CDR2 FQNENV. This CDR3 comprises 16 residues. The V and J ends lost 2 bases and 2 bases respectively, with 16 bases between them. The CDR3, as DNA: TGTGCCAGCAGCCAAAACCCGGACTCCGAGCCCTACGAGCAGTACTTC. It codes for CASSQNPDSEPYEQYF.

J is TRBJ1-3 and V is TRBV4-1; 8 bases fit TRBD1. With 3 bases clipped from V and 1 base from J, the junction kept 2 bases outside the gene matches. This CDR3 contains 15 residues. The germline V gene encodes CDR1 MGHRA and CDR2 YSYEKL. CDR3 protein: CASSHGTGSGNTIYF. The CDR3 DNA is TGCGCCAGCAGCCATGGGACAGGATCTGGAAACACCATATATTTT.